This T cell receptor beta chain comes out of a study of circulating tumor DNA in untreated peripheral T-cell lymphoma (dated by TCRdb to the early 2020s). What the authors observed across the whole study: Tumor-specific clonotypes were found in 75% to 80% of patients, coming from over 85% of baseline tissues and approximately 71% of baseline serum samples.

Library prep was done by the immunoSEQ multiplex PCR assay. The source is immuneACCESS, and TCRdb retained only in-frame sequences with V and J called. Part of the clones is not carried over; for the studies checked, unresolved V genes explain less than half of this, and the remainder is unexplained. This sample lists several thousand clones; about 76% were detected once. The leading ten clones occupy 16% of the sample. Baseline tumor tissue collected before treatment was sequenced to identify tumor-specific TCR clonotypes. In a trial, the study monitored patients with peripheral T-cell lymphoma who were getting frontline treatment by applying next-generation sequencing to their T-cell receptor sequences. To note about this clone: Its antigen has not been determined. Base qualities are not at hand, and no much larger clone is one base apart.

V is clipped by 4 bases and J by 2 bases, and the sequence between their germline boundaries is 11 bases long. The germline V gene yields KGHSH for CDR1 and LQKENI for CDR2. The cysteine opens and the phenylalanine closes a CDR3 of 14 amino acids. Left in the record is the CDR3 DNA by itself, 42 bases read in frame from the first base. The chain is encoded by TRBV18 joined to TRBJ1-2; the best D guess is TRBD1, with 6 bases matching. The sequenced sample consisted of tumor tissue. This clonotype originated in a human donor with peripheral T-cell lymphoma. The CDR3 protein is CASSRGDINYGYTF. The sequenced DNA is TGTGCCAGCTCACGAGGGGACATCAACTATGGCTACACCTTC.